Shown below are 27 T cell receptor beta chains from a single sample sequenced in a study of regulatory T cells in long-lasting Graves disease. Building the TCR beta libraries relied on iRepertoire HTBI primers, and CDR3 regions underwent Arm-PCR. One entry per CDR3 protein, called by TCRdb with MiXCR from the multiplex PCR reads. The sample lists around 510,000 distinct CDR3 sequences, roughly 20% occurring once. Time point described: persistent/refractory GD, antithyroid drugs over 5 years with positive TRAb. TCR sequences were obtained from RNA taken from PBMCs. The material sequenced was peripheral blood mononuclear cells (PBMCs), taken when the disease was refractory, from a patient treated with antithyroid drugs. The source is a female donor with Graves disease.

The genes are TRBV6-5 and TRBJ1-5; D gene uncertain. CDR3 length: 15 residues. Germline V gene data show CDR1 as MNHEY and CDR2 as SVGAGI. V was clipped by 2 bases and J by 5 bases, with 13 bases between them. The CDR3 loop reads CASSYGLSVYQPQHF. The CDR3 region has the DNA TGTGCCAGCAGTTACGGGTTGAGCGTATATCAGCCCCAGCATTTT.

The table lists this clonotype with many counts. The rearrangement joins TRBV3-1 to TRBJ1-2; no clear D gene. The V gene lost 1 base and the J gene lost 5 bases, with 11 bases spanning the gap. CDR3 size: 14 residues. CDR1 is LGHDT and CDR2 is YNNKEL in the germline V gene (reference sequence). The CDR3: CASSQVPDSYGYTF. CDR3 nucleotides: TGTGCCAGCAGCCAAGTACCGGACTCGTATGGCTACACCTTC.

This clonotype was recorded at least ten times. The V gene is TRBV28, the J gene TRBJ2-5, with 11 bases matching TRBD2. The CDR3 length is 15 residues. V was pared by 5 bases and J by 3 bases, with 5 bases of the junction left unmatched. From germline, CDR1 is MDHEN and CDR2 SYDVKM. In DNA form, the CDR3 reads TGTGCCAGCAGTCTAGCGGGGGGATCTAAAGAGACCCAGTACTTC. Its protein is CASSLAGGSKETQYF.

This clonotype occurred many times. The chain is built from TRBV5-5 and TRBJ2-5, with 14 bases matching TRBD2. The CDR3 spans 18 residues. The germline V gene encodes CDR1 SGHKS and CDR2 YYEKEE (reference sequence). The V and J ends lost 3 bases and 2 bases, in that order; junction bases with no gene match: 9. Here the CDR3 reads CASSYGTSGSRRQETQYF. Written as DNA, the CDR3 is TGTGCCAGCAGCTACGGGACTAGCGGGAGCAGACGACAAGAGACCCAGTACTTC.

This chain links TRBV5-1 with TRBJ2-2, with TRBD1 matching over 8 bases. After removal of 4 bases from V and 1 base from J, the junction contained 9 bases not matched to a gene. Germline V CDR1 and CDR2: SGHRS, YFSETQ. The CDR3 is 17 amino acids. CDR3 DNA sequence: TGCGCCAGCAGCCGTCCGACCGGGACAGGGAACACCGGGGAGCTGTTTTTT. It is translated as CASSRPTGTGNTGELFF.

As concerns this clonotype: A much more abundant neighbour one base away suggests this may be a read error. V usage is TRBV11-1 and J usage is TRBJ1-2; maybe TRBD1 (5 bases). Trimming took 4 bases from V and 4 from J, leaving 7 bases between them. The CDR3 runs 12 residues. Germline V gene lookup returns CDR1 SGHAT and CDR2 FQDESV (reference sequence). CDR3 in DNA: TGTGCCAGCAGCTGGGGGACCTATGGCTACACCTTC. This encodes CASSWGTYGYTF.

This clonotype is a singleton in its sample. A single base is all that separates this from a far larger clone, so a read error is likely. The chain links TRBV7-9 to TRBJ2-7; 8 nucleotides line up with TRBD1. Germline loops: CDR1 SEHNR, CDR2 FQNEAQ (reference sequence). The CDR3 has 14 residues. The V segment lost 7 bases and the J segment 6 bases; nucleotides outside the gene matches: 11. CDR3 DNA sequence: TGTGCCAGCACCCTAGGACAGGGTTCCCGCGAGCAGTACTTC. Protein product: CASTLGQGSREQYF.

This clonotype has a count of ten or more. The rearrangement joins TRBV29-1 to TRBJ2-5; D unresolved. Per germline, CDR1 SQVTM and CDR2 ANQGSEA. The V end lost 7 bases, the J end lost 0 bases, and 3 bases lay between the germline ends. This CDR3 comprises 10 residues. As DNA, the CDR3 is TGCAGCGCATACCAAGAGACCCAGTACTTC. Its protein is CSAYQETQYF.

V is TRBV5-5 and J is TRBJ1-2; D is ambiguous. The V end lost 0 bases, the J end lost 0 bases, and 18 bases lay between the germline ends. Germline CDR1 reads SGHKS; CDR2 reads YYEKEE (reference sequence). The CDR3 has 18 residues. DNA of the CDR3: TGTGCCAGCAGCTTGGGCGAAACACGCCGATCCTCTAACTATGGCTACACCTTC. Encoded protein: CASSLGETRRSSNYGYTF.

To note about this clonotype: A much larger clone differs from this one at a single base, so this may be a read error. The chain combines TRBV6-2 or TRBV6-3 with TRBJ1-1; D is unresolved. Germline V gives CDR1 MNHEY, CDR2 SVGEGT. This CDR3 comprises 15 residues. In DNA, the CDR3 is TGTGCCAGCGGTTACTCATACACCAGGAGTATCGAAGCTTTCTTT. The encoded protein is CASGYSYTRSIEAFF.

There are many counts of this clonotype. The chain is built from TRBV3-1 and TRBJ1-1, with 7 bases lining up with TRBD1. The CDR3 is made up of 15 amino acids. V trimming: 6 bases; J trimming: 4 bases; junction bases outside the gene matches: 11. Looked up from germline, CDR1 is LGHDT and CDR2 is YNNKEL (reference sequence). The CDR3 loop is CASSFPGGKLTEAFF. The CDR3 DNA reads TGTGCCAGCAGTTTCCCAGGGGGGAAGCTCACTGAAGCTTTCTTT.

A remark on this clonotype: Just one base apart from a much larger clone, this may be a read error. This rearrangement joins TRBV12-3 or TRBV12-4 to TRBJ2-7; D tentatively reads TRBD1 or TRBD2 (5 bases each). CDR3 length: 13 amino acids. The CDR3 sequence: CASSLRQGDEQHF. CDR3 in DNA: TGTGCCAGCAGTTTACGCCAGGGAGACGAGCAGCACTTC.

This clonotype came up a few times. This sequence joins TRBV19 and TRBJ2-7; 9 nucleotides match TRBD1. Germline V gene lookup returns CDR1 LNHDA and CDR2 SQIVND (reference sequence). This CDR3 spans 14 amino acids. The junction had 7 bases not matched to a gene; V was cut back by 6 bases and J by 4 bases. The CDR3 protein is CASSPGTGQYEQYF. In nucleotides, the CDR3 is TGTGCCAGTAGCCCCGGGACAGGGCAATACGAGCAGTACTTC.

V is TRBV24-1 and J is TRBJ2-7; 9 bases are shared with TRBD1. CDR3 length: 13 residues. The V segment lost 3 bases and the J segment 6 bases; nucleotides outside the gene matches: 2. Germline-derived CDR1 and CDR2 are KGHDR and SFDVKD. CDR3 in amino acids: CATSDVQGAEQYF. The DNA of the CDR3 is TGTGCCACCAGTGATGTACAGGGGGCCGAGCAGTACTTC.

The chain recombines TRBV14 with TRBJ2-5, with no clear D. CDR3 size: 15 residues. In germline, CDR1 is SGHDN, CDR2 FVKESK. Trimming cost V 0 bases and J 1 base, with 9 bases left between them. In DNA, the CDR3 is TGTGCCAGCAGCCAAGACCGACGCTTCCAAGAGACCCAGTACTTC. As protein: CASSQDRRFQETQYF.

This clonotype appeared once. This chain links TRBV7-6 with TRBJ2-7; no clear D. This CDR3 comprises 18 residues. Trimming removed 5 bases from V and 4 bases from J, with 27 bases in between. Germline V gene lookup returns CDR1 SGHVS and CDR2 FNYEAQ. The CDR3: CASSPVPNRAPGPYEQYF. DNA of the CDR3: TGTGCCAGCAGCCCTGTCCCTAACCGGGCCCCAGGTCCTTACGAGCAGTACTTC.

A few counts support this clonotype. This sequence joins TRBV29-1 and TRBJ1-1; 11 nucleotides align to TRBD1. V was pared by 6 bases and J by 3 bases, with 9 bases of the junction left unmatched. This CDR3 has 15 amino acids. In germline, CDR1 is SQVTM, CDR2 ANQGSEA. The CDR3 region has the DNA TGCAGCGTAGCCGGGACAGGGGGAGGTCACACTGAAGCTTTCTTT. It codes for CSVAGTGGGHTEAFF.

This chain uses TRBV6-1 with TRBJ2-4; D may match TRBD1 or TRBD2 (5 bases each). CDR3 size: 14 residues. Per the germline V gene, CDR1 is MNHNS and CDR2 is SASEGT. Between the trimmed V and J ends, which lost 6 bases and 7 bases, there was a span of 16 bases. The CDR3 sequence: CASRAEGQVNIQYF. CDR3 in DNA: TGTGCCAGCAGGGCCGAGGGGCAGGTTAACATTCAGTACTTC.

This clonotype was seen ten or more times. V usage is TRBV6-5 and J usage is TRBJ2-7; TRBD2 aligns across 7 bases. Trimming at V came to 4 bases and at J to 7 bases, leaving 7 bases not matched to a gene. Germline CDR1 reads MNHEY; CDR2 reads SVGAGI. CDR3 length: 13 residues. This CDR3 is CASSFRTRPEQYF. Written as DNA, the CDR3 is TGTGCCAGCAGTTTCCGGACTAGACCAGAGCAGTACTTC.

The chain recombines TRBV12-5 with TRBJ2-5, with D possibly being TRBD2 (6 bases). Germline CDR1 reads LGHNT; CDR2 reads FRNRAP. The CDR3 runs 13 residues. Trimming removed 1 base from V and 5 bases from J, with 8 bases in between. CDR3 nucleotide sequence: TGTGCTAGTGGTTTGGGGCTAGCGGAGACCCAGTACTTC. Protein sequence: CASGLGLAETQYF.

This clonotype was recorded at least ten times. The chain recombines TRBV28 with TRBJ1-2, with D tentatively TRBD1 (5 bases). The CDR3 covers 15 residues. V shed 5 bases and J shed 5 bases, with 18 bases lying between them. Germline lookup yields CDR1 MDHEN and CDR2 SYDVKM. The CDR3 DNA reads TGTGCCAGCAGTCCACCCAGGGTGGGGAGATATGGCTACACCTTC. It translates to CASSPPRVGRYGYTF.

The chain employs TRBV29-1 and TRBJ2-1, with D possibly being TRBD2 (6 bases). The germline V gene encodes CDR1 SQVTM and CDR2 ANQGSEA. The V end lost 3 bases, the J end lost 5 bases, and 8 bases lay between the germline ends. The CDR3 totals 12 residues. CDR3 sequence (DNA): TGCAGCGTTGACGCGGGGAACAATGAGCAGTTCTTC. Amino acid sequence: CSVDAGNNEQFF.

There are many counts of this clonotype. The gene calls are TRBV12-3 or TRBV12-4 and TRBJ1-2; 11 nucleotides line up with TRBD1. The CDR3 sequence is 14 residues long. V lost 5 bases, J lost 2 bases, and 1 base stayed unmatched. CDR3 region: CASSGTGGNYGYTF. The CDR3 DNA is TGTGCCAGCAGTGGGACAGGGGGAAACTATGGCTACACCTTC.

J is TRBJ2-5 and V is TRBV6-1; 9 bases are a match to TRBD2. The ends lost 4 bases at V and 4 bases at J; junction bases unmatched: 7. This CDR3 contains 15 residues. The V gene's germline CDR1 is MNHNS and CDR2 SASEGT. CDR3 sequence (DNA): TGTGCCAGCAGTGTTAGCGGGAGCGGGGTAGAGACCCAGTACTTC. Encoded protein: CASSVSGSGVETQYF.

This clonotype is a singleton in its sample. The chain recombines TRBV29-1 with TRBJ1-4, with a possible D match to TRBD1 (5 bases). The CDR3 is 11 residues long. The germline V gene has CDR1 SQVTM and CDR2 ANQGSEA. The ends were cut back, 5 bases at V and 14 bases at J, with 15 bases in the middle. CDR3 sequence: CSVYSRGWLFF. CDR3 nucleotides: TGCAGCGTTTATTCCCGGGGCTGGCTGTTTTTT.

The rearrangement joins TRBV11-2 to TRBJ2-7, with 9 bases that match TRBD1. Germline values: CDR1 SGHAT, CDR2 FQNNGV. V trimming: 3 bases; J trimming: 3 bases; junction bases outside the gene matches: 9. The CDR3 consists of 16 residues. The CDR3 coding sequence is TGTGCCAGCAGCTTCGACAGGGGGGCATATCTCTACGAGCAGTACTTC. It specifies CASSFDRGAYLYEQYF.

This clonotype showed up just a few times. The V and J genes are TRBV20-1 and TRBJ1-1; tentative D call: TRBD1 (5 bases). The germline gives CDR1 DFQATT, CDR2 SNEGSKA (reference sequence). The CDR3 is 14 amino acids. Trimming shortened V by 2 bases and J by 2 bases, and 12 bases separated the two germline ends. This chain's CDR3 is CSARPTGGNTEAFF. The CDR3 DNA reads TGCAGTGCTAGACCTACCGGGGGTAACACTGAAGCTTTCTTT.